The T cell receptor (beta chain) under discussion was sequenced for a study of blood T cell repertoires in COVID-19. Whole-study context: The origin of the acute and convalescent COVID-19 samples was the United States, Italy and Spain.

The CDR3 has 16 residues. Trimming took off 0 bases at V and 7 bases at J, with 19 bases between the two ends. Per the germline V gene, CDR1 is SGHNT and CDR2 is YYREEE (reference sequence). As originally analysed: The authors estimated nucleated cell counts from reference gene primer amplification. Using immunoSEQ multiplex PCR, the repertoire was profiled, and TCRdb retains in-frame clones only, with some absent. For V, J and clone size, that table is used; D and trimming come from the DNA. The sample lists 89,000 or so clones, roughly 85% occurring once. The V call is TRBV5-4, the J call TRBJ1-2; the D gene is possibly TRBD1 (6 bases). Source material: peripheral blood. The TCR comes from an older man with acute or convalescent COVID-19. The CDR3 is CASSLALIRTDGGYTF. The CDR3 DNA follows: TGTGCCAGCAGCTTGGCCCTAATTAGGACAGACGGTGGCTACACCTTC.